This T cell receptor (beta chain) was documented in a study of control samples from healthy donors and cancer patients. The protocol was immunoSEQ multiplex PCR, while the TCRdb copy is restricted to in-frame clones and leaves out a portion. This sample has 35,000 to 55,000 clones; roughly 65% occur once, and the top ten carry about a sixth. Germline V gene lookup returns CDR1 WNHNN and CDR2 SYGVQD (reference sequence). The length of the CDR3 is 13 residues. The germline V and J ends were trimmed by 7 bases and 2 bases, with 10 bases remaining between them. The chain carries TRBV10-1 and TRBJ2-3; D remains ambiguous. This sequence was found in a male donor with melanoma. Input material: formalin-fixed, paraffin-embedded tissue. CDR3 loop: CASIRTPTDTQYF. CDR3 bases: TGCGCCAGCATCCGGACCCCCACAGATACGCAGTATTTT.